This T cell receptor beta chain was identified during a study of T cell responses to AZD1222 COVID-19 vaccine. On the study more broadly: Analyses pooled second doses at about 4 or about 12 weeks.

Study-level results: Across the whole spike, CD4 TCRs peaked at regions 160-218 and 743-854. Once two AZD1222 doses were given, Spike-specific TCR breadth and depth went up. Most donors were white British and more were female, and clonal diversity was possibly underestimated.

As to this clone: Its antigen is not identified.

The CDR3 covers 16 residues. Trimming pared 5 bases from V and 2 bases from J, leaving 17 bases between. Looked up from germline, CDR1 is SGHAT and CDR2 is FQNNGV. Measured with immunoSEQ multiplex PCR; TCRdb has only the in-frame clones, and not every one. The profile covers approximately 130,000 clones, with more than 90% appearing a single time and 1.5% to 2% taken by the ten largest. The sequence came from an adult in good health. The chain employs TRBV11-2 and TRBJ2-3; tentatively, D is TRBD1 or TRBD2 (5 bases each). The input for sequencing was peripheral blood, taken on day 0 of AZD1222 vaccination. The CDR3 sequence: CASSRATGRLTDTQYF. Here the CDR3 DNA reads TGTGCCAGCAGCCGGGCTACGGGACGCCTCACAGATACGCAGTATTTT.